These T cell receptor beta chains were read from a single sample in a study of shared clonotypes between healthy human individuals. Some clones are missing from TCRdb's copy, which holds only in-frame ones; the method was immunoSEQ multiplex PCR. The sample includes over 950,000 clones, about 80% of them seen just once. Sequencing input: memory CD4+ T cells from PBMCs. The source is a man aged 18 to 30 in good health. Some clones in this sample may be carry-over from other donors' samples. The CDR3 runs from the conserved cysteine through the conserved F or W. A D gene is named only where the DNA matches it firmly. Not all rows give a size; the values are once, few, many and, for expanded clones, a class.

d_gene	abundance	v_gene	j_gene	CDR3nt	CDR3aa
-	-	TRBV6-5	TRBJ2-5	TGTGCCAGCAGTTACCCCGCTTCACAGCAAGAGACCCAGTACTTC	CASSYPASQQETQYF
TRBD1	once	TRBV6-6	TRBJ2-7	TGTGCCAGCAGTCCACAGGGGATCCATGAGCAGTACTTC	CASSPQGIHEQYF
TRBD1	-	TRBV20-1	TRBJ1-3	TGCAGTGCGGGACAGGGAAACACCATATATTTT	CSAGQGNTIYF
TRBD1	once	TRBV7-2	TRBJ2-7	TGTGCCAGCAGCTCAAGACAGGGGGTGAACGAGCAGTACTTC	CASSSRQGVNEQYF
TRBD1	-	TRBV10-3	TRBJ2-2	TGTGCCACCAAAGGGACAGGGCGGGCCGGGGAGCTGTTTTTT	CATKGTGRAGELFF
TRBD2	-	TRBV28	TRBJ2-1	TGTGCCAGCACCACTATAATACAGGGACTAGCGGGAGGCCCATCTTGGAATGAGCAGTTCTTC	CASTTIIQGLAGGPSWNEQFF
-	few	TRBV7-9	TRBJ2-5	TGTGCCAGCAGCTTTGGGACGCTACAAGAGACCCAGTACTTC	CASSFGTLQETQYF
-	-	TRBV4-3	TRBJ2-1	TGCGCCAGCAGCCAAGACAGGGGAGGTGAGCAGTTCTTC	CASSQDRGGEQFF
-	-	TRBV6-1	TRBJ1-3	TGTGCCAGCAGTGAACAGTCTGGAAACACCATATATTTT	CASSEQSGNTIYF
-	-	TRBV28	TRBJ1-2	TGTGCCAGCAGTTTAGTAAGGGTTGGTTATGGCTACACCTTC	CASSLVRVGYGYTF
-	-	TRBV9	TRBJ2-1	TGTGCCAGCAGCGTAGATTCCCAGCTCTACAATGAGCAGTTCTTC	CASSVDSQLYNEQFF
-	few	TRBV6-1	TRBJ1-1	TGTGCCAGCAGTGACCAGCCTATGAACACTGAAGCTTTCTTT	CASSDQPMNTEAFF
TRBD2	-	TRBV6-5	TRBJ2-1	TGTGCCAGCAGTACCGGGACTAGATATTTGGGAAAGCAGTTCTTC	CASSTGTRYLGKQFF
TRBD1	-	TRBV4-1	TRBJ1-3	TGCGCCAGCAGCCAGACAGGGCGCTCTGGAAACACCATATATTTT	CASSQTGRSGNTIYF
TRBD1	-	TRBV6-6	TRBJ1-5	TGTGCCAGCAGCCCCGGGACAGGGTTCCAGCCCCAGCATTTT	CASSPGTGFQPQHF
-	-	TRBV6-6	TRBJ1-2	TGTGCCAGCAGTTACTCGGGGTTGGCGGCTAACTATGGCTACACCTTC	CASSYSGLAANYGYTF
-	-	TRBV5-1	TRBJ1-2	TGCGCCAGCAGCTCGGGGCAGCTCTATGGCTACACCTTC	CASSSGQLYGYTF
-	few	TRBV28	TRBJ1-1	TGTGCCAGCAGTTTTTGGAGGAACACTGAAGCTTTCTTT	CASSFWRNTEAFF
TRBD1	once	TRBV28	TRBJ1-4	TGTGCCAGCAGTCATCTTACCGGGACAGGGAACGTCAAACTGTTTTTT	CASSHLTGTGNVKLFF
-	few	TRBV6-5	TRBJ1-3	TGTGCCAGCAGGGTCGGACGCACTGGAAACACCATATATTTT	CASRVGRTGNTIYF
TRBD1	-	TRBV5-1	TRBJ2-7	TGCGCCAGCAGCCCGACCGGGACAGGGGGTTACGAGCAGTACTTC	CASSPTGTGGYEQYF
TRBD2	-	TRBV28	TRBJ2-3	TGTGCCAGCAGTTTGTCTGCAGCGGGAGGCACAGATACGCAGTATTTT	CASSLSAAGGTDTQYF
-	-	TRBV9	TRBJ1-4	TGTGCCAGCAGCGTTTCAGGAACTAATGAAAAACTGTTTTTT	CASSVSGTNEKLFF
TRBD2	-	TRBV18	TRBJ2-2	TGTGCCAGCTCATGGACTAGCGGGACGAACACCGGGGAGCTGTTTTTT	CASSWTSGTNTGELFF
-	-	TRBV28	TRBJ1-5	TGTGCCAGTAAAGCGGGACCCTCTTCTTTTGAGCCCCAGCATTTT	CASKAGPSSFEPQHF
-	-	TRBV5-1	TRBJ2-2	TGCGCCAGCAGCTTCGTAGGGCCTACCGGGGAGCTGTTTTTT	CASSFVGPTGELFF
TRBD1	few	TRBV7-9	TRBJ2-5	TGTGCCAGCAGCTTCCAGGACAGGGGAGGGACCCAGTACTTC	CASSFQDRGGTQYF
-	few	TRBV7-8	TRBJ2-6	TGTGCCAGCAGCCCAGGGACGGTCAGGGGGGCCAACGTCCTGACTTTC	CASSPGTVRGANVLTF
-	-	TRBV19	TRBJ1-5	TGTGCCAGTAGTAGAGGACGTTATCAGCCCCAGCATTTT	CASSRGRYQPQHF
-	once	TRBV6-5	TRBJ1-4	TGTGCCAGCAGTCCCAGACGGATTACTAATGAAAAACTGTTTTTT	CASSPRRITNEKLFF
TRBD1	-	TRBV29-1	TRBJ1-1	TGCAGCGTTAGGACAGGGGGTTTTACTGAAGCTTTCTTT	CSVRTGGFTEAFF
TRBD2	-	TRBV7-3	TRBJ2-4	TGTGCCAGCAGCTTATTGCCCACTAGCGGGACGGGAAACATTCAGTACTTC	CASSLLPTSGTGNIQYF
-	-	TRBV11-2	TRBJ1-2	TGTGCCAGCAGCAACTTAGGACTCCCCTCGCAATGGGACACCTTC	CASSNLGLPSQWDTF
TRBD1	few	TRBV10-1	TRBJ1-1	TGCGCCAGCAGGAGAGAGCGACAGGGGGAAACTGAAGCTTTCTTT	CASRRERQGETEAFF
-	few	TRBV27	TRBJ1-1	TGTGCCAGCAGTTGGTCTCACAGGACTGAAGCTTTCTTT	CASSWSHRTEAFF